One sample yielded the 14 T cell receptor beta chains listed below, sequenced in a study of blood T cell repertoires in COVID-19. The protocol was immunoSEQ multiplex PCR, while the TCRdb copy is restricted to in-frame clones and leaves out a portion. The sample has about 300,000 clones, 70% to 90% seen once; the top ten hold roughly 6.1%. What was sequenced was peripheral blood. The receptors here all came from a woman in her fifties or sixties with COVID-19, enrolled during active disease.

This sequence joins TRBV6-1 and TRBJ2-7; D possibly corresponds to TRBD1 (6 bases). The CDR3 is made up of 15 amino acids. Trimming shortened V by 2 bases and J by 3 bases, and 14 bases separated the two germline ends. CDR1 and CDR2 from the germline V gene are MNHNS and SASEGT. The CDR3 DNA reads as TGTGCCAGCAGTGAATGGGACACCGGCCTCTACGAGCAGTACTTC. This gives the protein CASSEWDTGLYEQYF.

This chain links TRBV7-9 with TRBJ1-2, with D perhaps TRBD1 (6 bases). The CDR3 loop spans 15 amino acids. Germline V gives CDR1 SEHNR, CDR2 FQNEAQ (reference sequence). V shed 0 bases and J shed 4 bases, with 12 bases lying between them. CDR3 region: CASSLAGAALYGYTF. The CDR3 DNA sequence: TGTGCCAGCAGCTTAGCGGGGGCAGCACTCTATGGCTACACCTTC. The full variable domain, with the rest looked up from reference TRBV7-9 and TRBJ1-2, is DTGVSQNPRHKITKRGQNVTFRCDPISEHNRLYWYRQTLGQGPEFLTYFQNEAQLEKSRLLSDRFSAERPKGSFSTLEIQRTEQGDSAMYLCASSLAGAALYGYTFGSGTRLTVV.

This sequence joins TRBV11-2 and TRBJ1-6; no firm D call. V gave up 1 base and J gave up 10 bases, with 11 bases separating them. The CDR3 sequence is 14 residues long. Looked up from germline, CDR1 is SGHAT and CDR2 is FQNNGV. CDR3 in DNA: TGTGCCAGCAGCTTAGGAGGGAACCTCTCACCCCTCCACTTT. Translation gives CASSLGGNLSPLHF.

The chain is built from TRBV25-1 and TRBJ2-7, with D tentatively TRBD1 (5 bases). Deletions cut 7 bases from V and 1 base from J, with 8 bases between. The CDR3 is 12 amino acids. Per the germline V gene, CDR1 is MGHDK and CDR2 is SYGVNS. The CDR3 DNA follows: TGTGCCAGCAACCGACAGTCCTACGAGCAGTACTTC. Translation: CASNRQSYEQYF.

CDR3 residues: CASSHSTGGQPQHF. CDR3 sequence (DNA): TGTGCCAGCAGCCATTCGACAGGGGGTCAGCCCCAGCATTTT. V and J are TRBV11-2 and TRBJ1-5, with TRBD1 matching 9 bases. The germline gives CDR1 SGHAT, CDR2 FQNNGV. The ends lost 5 bases at V and 6 bases at J; junction bases unmatched: 5. This CDR3 is built from 14 residues.

The chain couples TRBV11-3 to TRBJ1-1; D unclear. The CDR3 covers 13 residues. Germline V gene lookup returns CDR1 SGHNT and CDR2 YENEEA. Trimming took 4 bases from V and 4 from J, leaving 10 bases between them. The CDR3, as DNA: TGTGCCAGCAGCTCCCAGTTTGGCACTGAAGCTTTCTTT. Its protein product is CASSSQFGTEAFF. Filled out from reference TRBV11-3 and TRBJ1-1, the complete variable domain reads EAGVVQSPRYKIIEKKQPVAFWCNPISGHNTLYWYLQNLGQGPELLIRYENEEAVDDSQLPKDRFSAERLKGVDSTLKIQPAELGDSAVYLCASSSQFGTEAFFGQGTRLTVV.

This chain joins TRBV9 and TRBJ2-5, with TRBD2 matching over 9 bases. The germline CDR1 and CDR2 sequences are SGDLS and YYNGEE. V shed 4 bases, J shed 5 bases, and the junction held 15 bases outside the gene matches. This CDR3 has 17 residues. CDR3 amino acids: CASSQRQGLAGSETQYF. The CDR3 DNA follows: TGTGCCAGCAGCCAACGCCAGGGGCTAGCGGGAAGCGAGACCCAGTACTTC.

This sequence joins TRBV5-6 and TRBJ2-5; 7 nucleotides agree with TRBD1. The CDR3 length is 16 residues. Trimming cost V 2 bases and J 4 bases; bases outside gene matches: 11. Germline lookup yields CDR1 SGHDT and CDR2 YYEEEE. DNA of the CDR3: TGTGCCAGCAGCTTTGGGGCAGGGGGTTCCCTAGAGACCCAGTACTTC. Amino acids: CASSFGAGGSLETQYF. The full variable domain, in which reference TRBV5-6 and TRBJ2-5 provide the parts outside the CDR3, is DAGVTQSPTHLIKTRGQQVTLRCSPKSGHDTVSWYQQALGQGPQFIFQYYEEEERQRGNFPDRFSGHQFPNYSSELNVNALLLGDSALYLCASSFGAGGSLETQYFGPGTRLLVL.

V gene TRBV19 combines with J gene TRBJ2-1; 11 nucleotides align to TRBD2. Germline V gives CDR1 LNHDA, CDR2 SQIVND (reference sequence). V trimming: 3 bases; J trimming: 7 bases; junction bases outside the gene matches: 8. The CDR3 covers 16 residues. CDR3 sequence reads: CASSIRLAGLDNEQFF. DNA for the CDR3: TGTGCCAGTAGTATTCGACTAGCGGGACTCGATAATGAGCAGTTCTTC.

The rearrangement links TRBV2 to TRBJ2-3; 7 bases map to TRBD2. The junction had 3 bases not matched to a gene; V was cut back by 6 bases and J by 0 bases. The V gene's germline CDR1 is SNHLY and CDR2 FYNNEI. The CDR3 is made up of 14 amino acids. The CDR3 is CASRVLASTDTQYF. The CDR3 DNA reads as TGTGCCAGCAGGGTACTAGCGAGCACAGATACGCAGTATTTT.

V is TRBV18 and J is TRBJ2-3, with 7 nucleotides matching TRBD2. This CDR3 has 13 amino acids. CDR1 and CDR2 (germline): KGHSH, LQKENI. V dropped 8 bases and J dropped 6; count of bases not matched to a gene: 8. CDR3 sequence reads: CASVPGGFDTQYF. The CDR3 DNA reads as TGTGCCAGCGTACCCGGGGGGTTTGATACGCAGTATTTT.

V gene TRBV30 combines with J gene TRBJ2-7; TRBD1 might be the D (7 bases). Germline V gene lookup returns CDR1 GTSNPN and CDR2 SVGIG (reference sequence). V gave up 0 bases and J gave up 5 bases, with 14 bases separating them. This CDR3 is 14 amino acids long. The CDR3 region has the DNA TGTGCCTGGAGTGTACGGGGGACAGCAGACGAGCAGTACTTC. Translated: CAWSVRGTADEQYF.

V is TRBV4-1 and J is TRBJ1-2, with D hard to call. CDR1 is MGHRA and CDR2 is YSYEKL in the germline V gene. The CDR3 runs to 14 residues. The V gene lost 3 bases and the J gene lost 7 bases, with 15 bases spanning the gap. The CDR3 DNA follows: TGCGCCAGCAGCCATCCCCTTACGGTCGGTGGCTACACCTTC. Amino acid sequence: CASSHPLTVGGYTF.

CDR3 coding DNA: TGTGCCAGCAGCTTAGGCCCTAGCGTAAACAATGAGCAGTTCTTC. Residues: CASSLGPSVNNEQFF. V gene TRBV7-2 combines with J gene TRBJ2-1; weak D call: TRBD2 (6 bases). The CDR3 length is 15 residues. V gave up 1 base and J gave up 5 bases, with 12 bases separating them. Germline CDR1 is SGHTA and CDR2 is FQGNSA.